This TCR beta chain was retrieved from a study of blood T cell repertoires in COVID-19. Study-wide background: Samples of COVID-19 (acute and convalescent) were obtained from the United States, Italy and Spain. T cells, B-cell-depleted T cells, or PBMCs supplied cDNA or gDNA.

CDR1 and CDR2 from the germline V gene are SGHTA and FQGNSA. This CDR3 has 13 residues. The junction had 1 base not matched to a gene; V was cut back by 5 bases and J by 4 bases. As handled by the study authors: Reference gene primers were amplified, and this amplification served to estimate nucleated cell counts. Sequencing was performed with immunoSEQ multiplex PCR; in TCRdb, only in-frame clones are kept and a portion is missing. The V and J calls and the clone size are those of that table, but D and trimming were determined from the DNA. The profile shows tens of thousands of clones, about four fifths of them singletons.

The sample taken for sequencing was peripheral blood. The receptor comes from a man aged 65-85 years with acute or convalescent COVID-19. V and J are TRBV7-2 and TRBJ1-2; 10 nucleotides align to TRBD1. The CDR3 bases are TGTGCCAGCAGCGGACAGGGGGTCTATGGCTACACCTTC. Translated, it gives CASSGQGVYGYTF.